The source of this TCR beta chain is a study of cytomegalovirus exposure and HLA in healthy donors. As for the study in general: There were fewer than 130 million unique TCR beta sequences, drawn from 200 million or so T cells, in an earlier analysis. There were several hundred genotyped donors. Of these, about 81% fell in the genetic ancestry cluster associated with self-reported Caucasian donors.

The donors comprised healthy bone marrow donors. Study-level points and caveats: Most sequenced TCRs were rare (though some public TCRs occurred in many donors).

The PCR contained 60 Vbeta and 13 Jbeta primers. Produced via immunoSEQ multiplex PCR; TCRdb's table is partial and in-frame only. The sample lists some 170,000 clones; approximately 76% were seen once. Looked up from germline, CDR1 is LNHDA and CDR2 is SQIVND (reference sequence). Unmatched junction bases numbered 0, after V lost 6 bases and J lost 0 bases. This CDR3 comprises 13 residues. In the case of this clone: The target antigen is unknown.

This sequence was found in a man aged 60 to 75 in good health and CMV-seronegative. Sequencing was performed on PBMCs. This chain uses TRBV19 with TRBJ2-7; TRBD2 agrees at 9 bases. CDR3 region: CASRTSGSYEQYF. CDR3 nucleotide sequence: TGTGCCAGTAGGACTAGCGGCTCCTACGAGCAGTACTTC.